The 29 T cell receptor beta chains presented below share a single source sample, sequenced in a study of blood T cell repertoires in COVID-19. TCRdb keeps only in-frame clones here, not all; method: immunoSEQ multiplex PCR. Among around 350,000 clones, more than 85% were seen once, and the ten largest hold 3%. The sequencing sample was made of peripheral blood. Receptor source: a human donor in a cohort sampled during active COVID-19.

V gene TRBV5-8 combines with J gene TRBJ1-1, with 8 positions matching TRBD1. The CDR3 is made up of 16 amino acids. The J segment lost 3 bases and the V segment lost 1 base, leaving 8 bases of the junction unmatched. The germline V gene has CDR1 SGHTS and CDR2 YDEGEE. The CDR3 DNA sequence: TGTGCCAGCAGCTTGTACGGACAGGGCAAGGACACTGAAGCTTTCTTT. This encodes CASSLYGQGKDTEAFF.

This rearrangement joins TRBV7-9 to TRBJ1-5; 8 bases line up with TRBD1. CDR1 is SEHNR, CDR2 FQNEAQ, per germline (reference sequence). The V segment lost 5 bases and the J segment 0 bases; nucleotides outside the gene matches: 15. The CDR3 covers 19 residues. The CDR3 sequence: CASSPTGTGIPYSNQPQHF. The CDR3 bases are TGTGCCAGCAGCCCCACCGGGACAGGTATTCCATATAGCAATCAGCCCCAGCATTTT.

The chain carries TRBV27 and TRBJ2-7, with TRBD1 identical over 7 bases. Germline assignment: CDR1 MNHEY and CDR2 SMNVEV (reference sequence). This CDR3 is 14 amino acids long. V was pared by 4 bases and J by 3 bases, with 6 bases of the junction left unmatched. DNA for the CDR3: TGTGCCAGCAGTTCCGTGGCAGGGGGCTACGAGCAGTACTTC. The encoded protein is CASSSVAGGYEQYF.

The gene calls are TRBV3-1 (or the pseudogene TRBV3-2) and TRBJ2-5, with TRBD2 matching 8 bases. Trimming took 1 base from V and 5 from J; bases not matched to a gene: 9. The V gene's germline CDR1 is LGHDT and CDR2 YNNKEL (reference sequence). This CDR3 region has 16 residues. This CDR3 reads CASSQVPGTRHETQYF. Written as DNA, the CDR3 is TGTGCCAGCAGCCAAGTCCCCGGGACTAGGCACGAGACCCAGTACTTC.

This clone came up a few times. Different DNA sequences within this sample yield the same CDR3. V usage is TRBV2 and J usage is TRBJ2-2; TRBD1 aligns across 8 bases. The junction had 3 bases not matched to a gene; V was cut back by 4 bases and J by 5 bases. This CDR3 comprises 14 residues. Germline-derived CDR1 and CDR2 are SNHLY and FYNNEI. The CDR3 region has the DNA TGTGCCAGCAGTGGGCAGGGGGCTACCGGGGAGCTGTTTTTT. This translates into CASSGQGATGELFF. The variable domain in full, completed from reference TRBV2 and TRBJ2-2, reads EPEVTQTPSHQVTQMGQEVILRCVPISNHLYFYWYRQILGQKVEFLVSFYNNEISEKSEIFDDQFSVERPDGSNFTLKIRSTKLEDSAMYFCASSGQGATGELFFGEGSRLTVL.

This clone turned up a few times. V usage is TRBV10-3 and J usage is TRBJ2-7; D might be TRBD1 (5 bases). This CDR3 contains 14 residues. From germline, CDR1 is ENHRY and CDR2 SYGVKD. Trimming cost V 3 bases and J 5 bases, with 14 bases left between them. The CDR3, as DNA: TGTGCCATCAGTGAAGAAGGGGTCATACACGAGCAGTACTTC. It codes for CAISEEGVIHEQYF.

CDR3 loop: CASSLSGTYSYEQYF. The CDR3, as DNA: TGTGCCAGCAGCTTAAGTGGGACATACTCCTACGAGCAGTACTTC. The rearrangement joins TRBV11-1 to TRBJ2-7, with D possibly TRBD1 on 6 matching bases. Germline lookup yields CDR1 SGHAT and CDR2 FQDESV (reference sequence). The CDR3 contains 15 residues. Trimming shortened V by 2 bases and J by 0 bases, and 11 bases separated the two germline ends.

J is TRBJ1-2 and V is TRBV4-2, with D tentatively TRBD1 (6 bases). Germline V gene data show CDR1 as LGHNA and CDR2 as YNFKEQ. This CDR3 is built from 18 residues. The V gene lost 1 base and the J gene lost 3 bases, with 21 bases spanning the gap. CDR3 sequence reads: CASSQVLARDINDYGYTF. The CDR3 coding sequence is TGTGCCAGCAGCCAAGTCCTTGCCCGGGACATTAATGACTATGGCTACACCTTC.

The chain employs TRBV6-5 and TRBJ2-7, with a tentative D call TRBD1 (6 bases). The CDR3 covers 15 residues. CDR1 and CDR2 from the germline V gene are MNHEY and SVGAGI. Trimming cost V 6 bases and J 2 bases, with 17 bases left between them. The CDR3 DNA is TGTGCCAGCAGGGTGGGACACTCACAGACCTACGAGCAGTACTTC. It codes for CASRVGHSQTYEQYF.

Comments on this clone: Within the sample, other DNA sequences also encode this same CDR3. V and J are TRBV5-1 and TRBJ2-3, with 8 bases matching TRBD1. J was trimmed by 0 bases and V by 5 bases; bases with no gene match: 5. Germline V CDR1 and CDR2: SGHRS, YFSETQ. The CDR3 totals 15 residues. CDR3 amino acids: CASSSGTGSTDTQYF. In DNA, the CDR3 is TGCGCCAGCAGTTCCGGGACAGGCAGCACAGATACGCAGTATTTT.

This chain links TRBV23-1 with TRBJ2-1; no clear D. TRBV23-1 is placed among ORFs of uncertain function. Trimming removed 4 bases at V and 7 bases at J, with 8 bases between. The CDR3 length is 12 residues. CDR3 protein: CASSLRANEQFF. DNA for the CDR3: TGCGCCAGCAGTCTGCGAGCGAATGAGCAGTTCTTC.

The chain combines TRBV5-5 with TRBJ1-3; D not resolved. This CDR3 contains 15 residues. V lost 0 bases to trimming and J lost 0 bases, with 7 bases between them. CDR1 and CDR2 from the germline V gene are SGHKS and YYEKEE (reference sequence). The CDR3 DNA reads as TGTGCCAGCAGCTTGGCGGGTAGCTCTGGAAACACCATATATTTT. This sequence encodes CASSLAGSSGNTIYF.

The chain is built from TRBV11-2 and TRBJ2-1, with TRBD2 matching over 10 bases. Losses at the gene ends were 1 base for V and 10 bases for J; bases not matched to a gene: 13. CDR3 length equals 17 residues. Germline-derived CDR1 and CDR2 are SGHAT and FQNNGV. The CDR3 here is CASSLVASSGSIDEQFF. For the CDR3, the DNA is TGTGCCAGCAGCTTAGTAGCCTCTAGCGGGAGTATTGACGAGCAGTTCTTC.

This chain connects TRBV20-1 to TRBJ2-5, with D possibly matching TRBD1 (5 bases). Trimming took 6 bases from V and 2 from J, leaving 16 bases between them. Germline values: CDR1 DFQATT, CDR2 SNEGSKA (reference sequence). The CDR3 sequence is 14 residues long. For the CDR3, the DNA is TGCAGTGCCAGTGGTCTCAGACAGCAAGAGACCCAGTACTTC. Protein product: CSASGLRQQETQYF.

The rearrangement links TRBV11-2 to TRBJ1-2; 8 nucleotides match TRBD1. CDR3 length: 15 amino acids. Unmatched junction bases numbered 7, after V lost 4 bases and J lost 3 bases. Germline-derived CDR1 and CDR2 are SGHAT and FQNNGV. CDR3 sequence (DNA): TGTGCCAGCAGCTCCCTCAGGGGGCAACACTATGGCTACACCTTC. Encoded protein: CASSSLRGQHYGYTF.

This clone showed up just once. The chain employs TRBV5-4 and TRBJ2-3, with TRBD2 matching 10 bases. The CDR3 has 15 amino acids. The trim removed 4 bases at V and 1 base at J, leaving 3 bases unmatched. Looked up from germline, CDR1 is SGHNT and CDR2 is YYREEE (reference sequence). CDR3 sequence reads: CASSLGLAGTDTQYF. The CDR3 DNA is TGTGCCAGCAGCCTTGGACTAGCGGGCACAGATACGCAGTATTTT. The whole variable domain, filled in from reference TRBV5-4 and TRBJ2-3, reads ETGVTQSPTHLIKTRGQQVTLRCSSQSGHNTVSWYQQALGQGPQFIFQYYREEENGRGNFPPRFSGLQFPNYSSELNVNALELDDSALYLCASSLGLAGTDTQYFGPGTRLTVL.

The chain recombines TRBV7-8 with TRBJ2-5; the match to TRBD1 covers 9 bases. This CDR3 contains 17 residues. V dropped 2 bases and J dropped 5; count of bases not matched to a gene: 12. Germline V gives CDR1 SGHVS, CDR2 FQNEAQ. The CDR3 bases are TGTGCCAGCAGCTTACAGACAGGGGGATCTCTCGGGGAGACCCAGTACTTC. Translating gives CASSLQTGGSLGETQYF. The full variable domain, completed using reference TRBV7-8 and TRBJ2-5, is GAGVSQSPRYKVAKRGQDVALRCDPISGHVSLFWYQQALGQGPEFLTYFQNEAQLDKSGLPSDRFFAERPEGSVSTLKIQRTQQEDSAVYLCASSLQTGGSLGETQYFGPGTRLLVL.

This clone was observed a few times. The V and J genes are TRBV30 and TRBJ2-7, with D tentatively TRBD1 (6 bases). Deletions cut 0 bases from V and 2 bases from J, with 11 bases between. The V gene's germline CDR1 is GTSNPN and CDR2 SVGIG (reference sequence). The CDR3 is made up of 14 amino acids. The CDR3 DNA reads TGTGCCTGGAGTGTATCGGACAGCGCCTACGAGCAGTACTTC. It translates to CAWSVSDSAYEQYF.

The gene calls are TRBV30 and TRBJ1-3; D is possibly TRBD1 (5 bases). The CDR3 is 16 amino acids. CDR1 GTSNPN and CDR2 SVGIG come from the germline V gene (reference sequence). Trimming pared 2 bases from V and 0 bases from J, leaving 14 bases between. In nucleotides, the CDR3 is TGTGCCTGGAGTCCCCGGGACTTATCCTCTGGAAACACCATATATTTT. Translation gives CAWSPRDLSSGNTIYF. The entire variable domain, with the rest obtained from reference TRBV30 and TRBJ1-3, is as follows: SQTIHQWPATLVQPVGSPLSLECTVEGTSNPNLYWYRQAAGRGLQLLFYSVGIGQISSEVPQNLSASRPQDRQFILSSKKLLLSDSGFYLCAWSPRDLSSGNTIYFGEGSWLTVV.

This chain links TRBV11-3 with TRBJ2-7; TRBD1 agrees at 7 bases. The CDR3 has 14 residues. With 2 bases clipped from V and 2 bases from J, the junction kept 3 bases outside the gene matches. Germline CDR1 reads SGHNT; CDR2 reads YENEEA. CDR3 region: CASSLSGQAYEQYF. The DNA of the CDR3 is TGTGCCAGCAGCTTATCAGGACAGGCCTACGAGCAGTACTTC.

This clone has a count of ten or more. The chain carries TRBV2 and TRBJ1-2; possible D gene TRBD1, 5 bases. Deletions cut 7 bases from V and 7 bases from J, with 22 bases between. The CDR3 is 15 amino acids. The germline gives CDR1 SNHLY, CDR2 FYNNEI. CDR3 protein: CASNPRPGHSAGYTF. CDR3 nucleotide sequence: TGTGCCAGCAATCCTAGGCCAGGGCACTCGGCTGGCTACACCTTC.

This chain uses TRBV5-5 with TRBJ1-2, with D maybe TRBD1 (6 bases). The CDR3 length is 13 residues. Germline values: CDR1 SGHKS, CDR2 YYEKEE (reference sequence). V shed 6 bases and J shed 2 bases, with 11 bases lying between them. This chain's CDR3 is CASTRGPNYGYTF. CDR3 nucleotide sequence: TGTGCCAGCACCAGGGGCCCAAACTATGGCTACACCTTC.

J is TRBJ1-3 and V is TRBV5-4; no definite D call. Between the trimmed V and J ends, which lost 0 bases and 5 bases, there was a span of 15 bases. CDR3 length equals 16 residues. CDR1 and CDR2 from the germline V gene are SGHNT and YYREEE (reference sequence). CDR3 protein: CASSLEGGALRNTIYF. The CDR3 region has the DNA TGTGCCAGCAGCTTGGAGGGAGGAGCCCTCCGAAACACCATATATTTT.

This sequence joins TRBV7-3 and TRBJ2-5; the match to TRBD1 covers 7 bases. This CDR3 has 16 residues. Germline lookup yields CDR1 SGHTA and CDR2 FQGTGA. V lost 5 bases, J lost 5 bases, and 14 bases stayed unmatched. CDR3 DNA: TGTGCCAGCAGCCCCGGGACAGCCACATACGGGGAGACCCAGTACTTC. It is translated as CASSPGTATYGETQYF.

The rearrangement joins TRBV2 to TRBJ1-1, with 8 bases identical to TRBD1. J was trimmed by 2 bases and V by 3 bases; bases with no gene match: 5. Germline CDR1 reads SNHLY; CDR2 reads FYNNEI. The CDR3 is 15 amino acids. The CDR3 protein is CASSEETGENTEAFF. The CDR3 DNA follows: TGTGCCAGCAGTGAGGAGACAGGGGAAAACACTGAAGCTTTCTTT.

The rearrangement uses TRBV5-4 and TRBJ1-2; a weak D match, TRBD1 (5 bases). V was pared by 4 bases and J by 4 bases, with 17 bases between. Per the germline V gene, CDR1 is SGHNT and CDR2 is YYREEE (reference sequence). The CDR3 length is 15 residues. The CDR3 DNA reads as TGTGCCAGCAGCCCCGAGGCAGGGTGGTCCTATGGCTACACCTTC. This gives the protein CASSPEAGWSYGYTF.

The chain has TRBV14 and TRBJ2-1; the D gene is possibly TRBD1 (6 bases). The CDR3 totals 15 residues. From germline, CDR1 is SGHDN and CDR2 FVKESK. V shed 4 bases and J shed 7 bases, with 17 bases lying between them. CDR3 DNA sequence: TGTGCCAGCAGCCCCCTTAGAAGCCAGGGGAATGAGCAGTTCTTC. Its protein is CASSPLRSQGNEQFF.

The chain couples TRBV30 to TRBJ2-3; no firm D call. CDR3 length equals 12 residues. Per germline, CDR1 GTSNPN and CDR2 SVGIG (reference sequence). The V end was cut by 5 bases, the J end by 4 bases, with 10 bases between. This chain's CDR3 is CAWEHEADTQYF. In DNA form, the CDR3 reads TGTGCCTGGGAACATGAGGCAGATACGCAGTATTTT.

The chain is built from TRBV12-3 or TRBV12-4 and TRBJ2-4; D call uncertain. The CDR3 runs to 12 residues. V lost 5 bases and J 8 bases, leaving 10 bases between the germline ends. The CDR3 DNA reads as TGTGCCAGCAGTCCGGCGGCTCACATTCAGTACTTC. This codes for CASSPAAHIQYF.